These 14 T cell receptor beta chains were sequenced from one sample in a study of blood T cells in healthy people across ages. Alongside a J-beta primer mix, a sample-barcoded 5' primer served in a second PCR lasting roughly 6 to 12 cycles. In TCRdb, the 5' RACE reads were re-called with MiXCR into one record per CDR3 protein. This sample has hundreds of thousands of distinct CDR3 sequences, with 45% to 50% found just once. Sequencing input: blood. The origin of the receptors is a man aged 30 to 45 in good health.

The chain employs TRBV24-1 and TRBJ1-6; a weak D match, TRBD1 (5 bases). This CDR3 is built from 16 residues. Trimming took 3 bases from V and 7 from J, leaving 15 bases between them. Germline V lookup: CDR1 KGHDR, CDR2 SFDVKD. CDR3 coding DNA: TGTGCCACCAGTGATCCCCAGGGTCTTCGGAATTCACCCCTCCACTTT. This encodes CATSDPQGLRNSPLHF.

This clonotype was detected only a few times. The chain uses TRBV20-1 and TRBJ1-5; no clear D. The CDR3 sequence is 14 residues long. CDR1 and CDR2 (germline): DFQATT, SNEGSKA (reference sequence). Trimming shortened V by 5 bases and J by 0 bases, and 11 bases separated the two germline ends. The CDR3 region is CSARTGNSNQPQHF. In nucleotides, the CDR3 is TGCAGTGCTCGGACGGGAAATAGCAATCAGCCCCAGCATTTT.

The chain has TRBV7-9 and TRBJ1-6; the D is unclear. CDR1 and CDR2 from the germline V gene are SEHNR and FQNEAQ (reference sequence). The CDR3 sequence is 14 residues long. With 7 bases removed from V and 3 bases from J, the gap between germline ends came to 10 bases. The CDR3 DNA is TGTGCCAGCACCGGGGTGGGCTATAATTCACCCCTCCACTTT. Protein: CASTGVGYNSPLHF. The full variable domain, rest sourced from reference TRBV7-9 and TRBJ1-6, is DTGVSQNPRHKITKRGQNVTFRCDPISEHNRLYWYRQTLGQGPEFLTYFQNEAQLEKSRLLSDRFSAERPKGSFSTLEIQRTEQGDSAMYLCASTGVGYNSPLHFGNGTRLTVT.

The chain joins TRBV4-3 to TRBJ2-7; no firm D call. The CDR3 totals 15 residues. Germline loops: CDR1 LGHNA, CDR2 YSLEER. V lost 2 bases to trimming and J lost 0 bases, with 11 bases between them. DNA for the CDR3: TGCGCCAGCAGCCAATGGTACAGCAGCTCCTACGAGCAGTACTTC. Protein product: CASSQWYSSSYEQYF.

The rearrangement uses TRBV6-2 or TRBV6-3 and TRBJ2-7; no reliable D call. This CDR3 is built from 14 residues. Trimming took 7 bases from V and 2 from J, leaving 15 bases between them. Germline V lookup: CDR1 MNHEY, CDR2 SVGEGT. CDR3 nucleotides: TGTGCCAGCACCGAAGGAATAGCTACCTACGAGCAGTACTTC. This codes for CASTEGIATYEQYF.

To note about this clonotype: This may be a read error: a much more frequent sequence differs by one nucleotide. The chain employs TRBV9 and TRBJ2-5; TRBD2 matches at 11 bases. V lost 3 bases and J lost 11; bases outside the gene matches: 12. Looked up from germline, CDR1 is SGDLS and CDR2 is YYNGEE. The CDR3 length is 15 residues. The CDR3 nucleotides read TGTGCCAGCAGCGGGGGACTAGCGGACTACAATGAGCAGTACTTC. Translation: CASSGGLADYNEQYF.

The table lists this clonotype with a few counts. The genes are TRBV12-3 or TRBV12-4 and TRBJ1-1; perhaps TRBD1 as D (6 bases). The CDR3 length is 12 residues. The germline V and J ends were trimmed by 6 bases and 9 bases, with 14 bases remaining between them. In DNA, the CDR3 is TGTGCCAGCAGCCTACGACAGGAGAAAGCTTTCTTT. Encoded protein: CASSLRQEKAFF.

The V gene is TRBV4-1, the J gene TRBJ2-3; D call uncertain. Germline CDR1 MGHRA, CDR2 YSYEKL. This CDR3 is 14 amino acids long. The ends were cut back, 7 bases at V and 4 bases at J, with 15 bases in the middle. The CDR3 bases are TGCGCCAGCAACGACGGAATTGGGGCAGATACGCAGTATTTT. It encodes CASNDGIGADTQYF.

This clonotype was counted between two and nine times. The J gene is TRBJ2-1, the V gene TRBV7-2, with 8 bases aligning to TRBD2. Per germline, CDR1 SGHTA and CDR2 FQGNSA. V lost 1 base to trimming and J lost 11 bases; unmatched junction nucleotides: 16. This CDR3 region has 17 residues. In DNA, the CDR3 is TGTGCCAGCAGCTTAGTTGTCCTAGCGGGTACAAGCGGAAAGCAGTTCTTC. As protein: CASSLVVLAGTSGKQFF.

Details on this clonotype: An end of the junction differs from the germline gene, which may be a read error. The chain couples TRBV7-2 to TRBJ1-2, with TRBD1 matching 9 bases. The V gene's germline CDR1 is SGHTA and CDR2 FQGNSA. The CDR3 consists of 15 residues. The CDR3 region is CASSLVTGGSYGYNF. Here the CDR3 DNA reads TGTGCCAGCAGCTTAGTGACAGGGGGAAGCTATGGCTACAACTTC.

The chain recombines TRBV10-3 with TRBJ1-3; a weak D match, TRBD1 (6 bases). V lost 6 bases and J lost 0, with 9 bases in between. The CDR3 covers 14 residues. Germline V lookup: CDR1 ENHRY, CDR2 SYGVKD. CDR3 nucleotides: TGTGCCATCAGACAGGGTCTCTCTGGAAACACCATATATTTT. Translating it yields CAIRQGLSGNTIYF.

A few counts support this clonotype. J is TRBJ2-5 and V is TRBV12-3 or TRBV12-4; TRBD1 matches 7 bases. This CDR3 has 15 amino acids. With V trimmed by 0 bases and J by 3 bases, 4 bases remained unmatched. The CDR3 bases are TGTGCCAGCAGTTTAGCTGCAGGGGGTAAAGAGACCCAGTACTTC. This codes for CASSLAAGGKETQYF.

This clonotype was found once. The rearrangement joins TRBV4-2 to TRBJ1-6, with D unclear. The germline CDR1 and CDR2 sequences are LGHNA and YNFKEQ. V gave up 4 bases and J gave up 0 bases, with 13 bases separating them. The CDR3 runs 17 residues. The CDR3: CASSPEGLSSYNSPLHF. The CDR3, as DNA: TGTGCCAGCAGCCCTGAGGGATTGAGCTCCTATAATTCACCCCTCCACTTT.

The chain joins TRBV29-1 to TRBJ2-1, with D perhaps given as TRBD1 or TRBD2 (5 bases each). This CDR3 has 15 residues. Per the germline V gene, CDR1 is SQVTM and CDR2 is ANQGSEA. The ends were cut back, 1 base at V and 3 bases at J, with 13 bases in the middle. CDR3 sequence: CSVEGRGGFYNEQFF. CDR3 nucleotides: TGCAGCGTTGAAGGTCGGGGCGGGTTCTACAATGAGCAGTTCTTC.